This paragraph reports one T cell receptor beta chain. The antigen remains undetermined. This CDR3 is 12 amino acids long. The germline gives CDR1 SGDLS, CDR2 YYNGEE. Trimming removed 6 bases from V and 2 bases from J, with 8 bases in between. Since all of the isolated RNA was reverse transcribed, expressed TCRB transcripts were what got sequenced. Profiling relied on immunoSEQ multiplex PCR, and the TCRdb table lists in-frame clones only, not all of them. The table has 310,000 or so clones, roughly 8.8% seen once; the top ten hold 0.9% to 1.1%. This record comes from a study of beta chain features in type 1 diabetes. Regarding the study as a whole: In the patient group, naive, central memory and Treg TCRB repertoires seemed more alike than in the healthy donor group. TCRB CDR3 length was moderately but significantly reduced in all four CD4+ subsets of Type 1 diabetes patients.

The receptor's source is a man aged 30 to 39 with type 1 diabetes. The rearrangement joins TRBV9 to TRBJ2-5; perhaps TRBD1 as D (6 bases). Source material: central memory CD4+ T cells from blood. CDR3 DNA: TGTGCCAGCAAGGGGGTGCAAGAGACCCAGTACTTC. Protein product: CASKGVQETQYF.